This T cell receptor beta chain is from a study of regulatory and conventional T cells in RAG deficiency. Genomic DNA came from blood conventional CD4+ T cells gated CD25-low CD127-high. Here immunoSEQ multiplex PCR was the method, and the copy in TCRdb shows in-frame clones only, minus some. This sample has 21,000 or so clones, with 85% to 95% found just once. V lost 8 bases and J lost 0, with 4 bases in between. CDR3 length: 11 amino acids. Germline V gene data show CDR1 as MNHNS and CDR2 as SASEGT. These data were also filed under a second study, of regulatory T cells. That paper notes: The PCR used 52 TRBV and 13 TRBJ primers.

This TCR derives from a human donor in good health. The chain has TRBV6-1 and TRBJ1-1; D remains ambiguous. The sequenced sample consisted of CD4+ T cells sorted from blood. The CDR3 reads CASLLNTEAFF. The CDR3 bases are TGTGCCAGCTTATTGAACACTGAAGCTTTCTTT.